This entry concerns a single T cell receptor beta chain. The record originates from a study of blood T cell repertoires in COVID-19. On the study more broadly: The United States, Italy and Spain supplied acute and convalescent COVID-19 samples. T cells, B-cell-depleted T cells, or PBMCs supplied cDNA or gDNA.

As originally analysed: Estimated nucleated cell counts came from reference gene primer amplification. Assay: immunoSEQ multiplex PCR; the TCRdb copy retains only in-frame clones and omits some. Clone size and V and J calls were adopted from that table, with D and trimming inferred from the DNA. The sample includes 150,000 to 200,000 clones, around 86% of them seen just once. V was trimmed by 6 bases and J by 2 bases, leaving 11 bases between them. Germline V gene sequence: CDR1 MDHEN, CDR2 SYDVKM. The CDR3 covers 14 residues. The clonotype originates from a man aged 18 to 29 with acute or convalescent COVID-19. The rearrangement links TRBV28 to TRBJ1-5, with a weak D call TRBD1 (5 bases). The sample was peripheral blood. The CDR3 loop is CASRSTGGNQPQHF. The CDR3 DNA reads TGTGCCAGCAGAAGCACAGGAGGCAATCAGCCCCAGCATTTT.